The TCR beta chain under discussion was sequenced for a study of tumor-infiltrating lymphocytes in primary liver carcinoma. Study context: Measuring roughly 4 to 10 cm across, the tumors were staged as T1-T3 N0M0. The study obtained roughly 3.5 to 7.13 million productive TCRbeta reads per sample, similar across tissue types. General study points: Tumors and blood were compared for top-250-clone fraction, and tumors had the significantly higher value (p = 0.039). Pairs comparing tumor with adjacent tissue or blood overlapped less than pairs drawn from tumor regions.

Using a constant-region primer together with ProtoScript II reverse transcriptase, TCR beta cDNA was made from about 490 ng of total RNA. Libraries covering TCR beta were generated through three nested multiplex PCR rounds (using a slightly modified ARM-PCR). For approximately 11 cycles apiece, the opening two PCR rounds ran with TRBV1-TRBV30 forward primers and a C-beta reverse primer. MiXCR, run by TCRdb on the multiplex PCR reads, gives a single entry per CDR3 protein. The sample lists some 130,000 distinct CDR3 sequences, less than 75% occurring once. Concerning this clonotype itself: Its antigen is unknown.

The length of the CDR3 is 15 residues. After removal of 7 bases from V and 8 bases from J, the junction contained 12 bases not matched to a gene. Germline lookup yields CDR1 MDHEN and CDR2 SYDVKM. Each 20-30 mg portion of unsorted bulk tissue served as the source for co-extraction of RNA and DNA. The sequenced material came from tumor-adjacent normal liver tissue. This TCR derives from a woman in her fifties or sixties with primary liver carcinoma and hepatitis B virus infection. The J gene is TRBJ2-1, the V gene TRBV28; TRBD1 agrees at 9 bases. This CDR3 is CASTDGGQGMDEQFF. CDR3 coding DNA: TGTGCCAGCACTGACGGGGGACAGGGTATGGATGAGCAGTTCTTC.